The clone carrying this T cell receptor beta chain came up a few times. Library preparation (for TCRbeta) was performed with unique molecular identifiers. TCRdb re-called the PCR reads with MiXCR, one entry per CDR3 protein. Among about 610,000 distinct CDR3 sequences, roughly 10% were seen once, and the ten largest hold less than 5%. V lost 6 bases, J lost 1 base, and 6 bases stayed unmatched. Per germline, CDR1 DFQATT and CDR2 SNEGSKA (reference sequence). This CDR3 is 14 amino acids long. These data originate in a study of T-cell reconstitution after alpha-beta-depleted transplantation in children.

This TCR derives from a human donor who donated a stem cell graft to a child with acute myeloid leukemia. This sample comprised PBMCs from the stem cell graft donor, obtained from the stem cell graft. The gene calls are TRBV20-1 and TRBJ2-1; 7 bases line up with TRBD1. Here the CDR3 reads CSAVDRVSYNEQFF. The CDR3 DNA sequence: TGCAGTGCCGTCGACAGGGTGTCCTACAATGAGCAGTTCTTC.